Here is one T cell receptor (beta chain) with its context. Antigen specificity is unknown. This sample stems from a study of T cell responses to AZD1222 COVID-19 vaccine. Overall study findings and caveats: Reports indicate that nearly half of spike-specific TCRs are directed at unmutated variant regions. Of the AZD1222 recipients, only 5 to 7 were seropositive at baseline. An increase in Spike-specific TCR breadth and depth was observed after two AZD1222 doses.

The table came from immunoSEQ multiplex PCR; TCRdb's copy has only in-frame clones and leaves some out. The sample has 150,000 to 200,000 clones, about nine tenths seen once; the top ten hold roughly 5.5%. The length of the CDR3 is 14 residues. V was shortened by 4 bases and J by 7 bases, with 16 bases between the two germline ends. CDR1 and CDR2 (germline): LGHDT, YNNKEL (reference sequence). This sequence originates from an adult in good health. The specimen comprised peripheral blood, sampled on day 0 of AZD1222 vaccination. The rearrangement uses TRBV3-1 (or the pseudogene TRBV3-2) and TRBJ1-1; D is perhaps TRBD1 (6 bases). DNA of the CDR3: TGTGCCAGCAGCCCCCGGGGGCTAAGAAGTGAAGCTTTCTTT. Translated, it gives CASSPRGLRSEAFF.